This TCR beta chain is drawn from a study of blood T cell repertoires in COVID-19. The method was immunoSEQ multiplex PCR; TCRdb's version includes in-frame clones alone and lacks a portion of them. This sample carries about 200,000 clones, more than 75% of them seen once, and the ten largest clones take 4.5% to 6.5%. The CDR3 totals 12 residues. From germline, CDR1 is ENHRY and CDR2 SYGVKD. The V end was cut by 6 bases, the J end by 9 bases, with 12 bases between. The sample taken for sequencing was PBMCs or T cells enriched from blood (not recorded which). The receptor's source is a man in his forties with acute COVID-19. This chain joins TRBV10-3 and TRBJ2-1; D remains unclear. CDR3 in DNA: TGTGCCATCAGCGAAAGAGATTTTGAGCAGTTCTTC. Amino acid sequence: CAISERDFEQFF.